Below are 21 T cell receptor beta chains sequenced from a single sample in a study of T-cell memory formation after mild COVID-19. Each CDR3 protein gets one entry after TCRdb re-called the 5' RACE reads with MiXCR. The sample lists about 140,000 distinct CDR3 sequences, 14% seen once, with around 30% in the top ten. The specimen sequenced was PBMCs or a T cell subset sorted from them (not recorded which). The receptors derive from an adult woman who had mild COVID-19 (a few samples of this study predate the infection). Cell type and time point are not known.

CDR3 DNA sequence: TGTGCCAGTAGTCTCCTTGCGGGGAACACAGATACGCAGTATTTT. Its translation is CASSLLAGNTDTQYF. The V gene is TRBV19, the J gene TRBJ2-3, with a tentative D call TRBD2 (6 bases). The ends were cut back, 5 bases at V and 2 bases at J, with 14 bases in the middle. Germline CDR1 LNHDA, CDR2 SQIVND (reference sequence). The CDR3 length is 15 residues.

This chain connects TRBV7-8 to TRBJ1-5; a weak D match, TRBD1 (5 bases). V lost 6 bases and J 1 base, leaving 13 bases between the germline ends. The CDR3 covers 15 residues. Germline V gene sequence: CDR1 SGHVS, CDR2 FQNEAQ. CDR3 nucleotides: TGTGCCAGCAGTCAAAGCGGGGACAGCAATCAGCCCCAGCATTTT. Its protein is CASSQSGDSNQPQHF.

In its sample, this clonotype was seen a few times. The rearrangement links TRBV15 to TRBJ2-7; 7 bases are shared with TRBD1. The CDR3 runs to 15 residues. CDR1 and CDR2 (germline): LNHNV, YYDKDF (reference sequence). Germline trimming cut 5 bases from V and 0 bases from J; bases unmatched to any gene: 7. The CDR3 sequence is CATSGRQGSSYEQYF. The CDR3 nucleotides read TGTGCCACCAGCGGGAGACAGGGAAGCTCCTACGAGCAGTACTTC.

This clonotype was picked up a small number of times. The chain carries TRBV24-1 and TRBJ1-2; 9 bases map to TRBD1. CDR3 length equals 13 residues. Germline V gene lookup returns CDR1 KGHDR and CDR2 SFDVKD. V gave up 12 bases and J gave up 3 bases; unmatched junction bases: 7. The CDR3 sequence: CASQDRGDYGYTF. DNA of the CDR3: TGTGCCTCCCAGGACAGGGGTGACTATGGCTACACCTTC.

This sequence joins TRBV4-3 and TRBJ2-1, with 14 bases fitting TRBD2. CDR1 is LGHNA and CDR2 is YSLEER in the germline V gene. This CDR3 comprises 16 residues. The junction had 3 bases not matched to a gene; V was cut back by 4 bases and J by 4 bases. CDR3 DNA: TGCGCCAGCAGCCTCCGGACTAGCGGGAGGTACAATGAGCAGTTCTTC. This sequence encodes CASSLRTSGRYNEQFF.

The V call is TRBV19, the J call TRBJ2-1; 10 nucleotides align to TRBD1. The ends lost 5 bases at V and 6 bases at J; junction bases unmatched: 7. This CDR3 has 15 amino acids. Germline lookup yields CDR1 LNHDA and CDR2 SQIVND (reference sequence). CDR3 amino acids: CASSQTGGGFNEQFF. CDR3 sequence (DNA): TGTGCCAGTAGTCAGACAGGGGGCGGTTTCAATGAGCAGTTCTTC.

V is TRBV15 and J is TRBJ2-7; 9 nucleotides line up with TRBD1. This CDR3 is built from 14 residues. With 0 bases clipped from V and 5 bases from J, the junction kept 2 bases outside the gene matches. Germline V gives CDR1 LNHNV, CDR2 YYDKDF (reference sequence). CDR3 DNA sequence: TGTGCCACCAGCAGAGAACAGGGGGCAAACGAGCAGTACTTC. Its protein is CATSREQGANEQYF.

The chain uses TRBV3-1 and TRBJ1-1, with D unresolved. V was trimmed by 3 bases and J by 1 base, leaving 9 bases between them. Germline values: CDR1 LGHDT, CDR2 YNNKEL (reference sequence). The CDR3 sequence is 14 residues long. The CDR3 loop is CASSHPTGNTEAFF. Written as DNA, the CDR3 is TGTGCCAGCAGCCACCCCACGGGGAACACTGAAGCTTTCTTT. Variable domain in full (rest from reference TRBV3-1 and TRBJ1-1): DTAVSQTPKYLVTQMGNDKSIKCEQNLGHDTMYWYKQDSKKFLKIMFSYNNKELIINETVPNRFSPKSPDKAHLNLHINSLELGDSAVYFCASSHPTGNTEAFFGQGTRLTVV.

This clonotype was recorded at least ten times. The rearrangement joins TRBV27 to TRBJ2-7; 7 nucleotides line up with TRBD1. This CDR3 has 15 residues. J lost 2 bases, V lost 3 bases, and 7 bases had no gene match. The germline CDR1 and CDR2 sequences are MNHEY and SMNVEV (reference sequence). Here the CDR3 reads CASSLQRDSPYEQYF. CDR3 coding DNA: TGTGCCAGCAGTTTGCAAAGGGACAGTCCCTACGAGCAGTACTTC.

The chain recombines TRBV9 with TRBJ2-7; D remains ambiguous. V lost 1 base and J lost 0, with 11 bases in between. Germline V gene sequence: CDR1 SGDLS, CDR2 YYNGEE. This CDR3 region has 15 residues. The DNA of the CDR3 is TGTGCCAGCAGCGTACATGGGGATCGCTCCTACGAGCAGTACTTC. Its translation: CASSVHGDRSYEQYF.

This clonotype has just a few counts. This chain connects TRBV2 to TRBJ2-5; D is uncertain. V lost 6 bases, J lost 0 bases, and 17 bases lay in between. Germline V lookup: CDR1 SNHLY, CDR2 FYNNEI. The CDR3 has 16 amino acids. CDR3 DNA sequence: TGTGCCAGCAGAACCATTACAGAGATTTACCAAGAGACCCAGTACTTC. Translated: CASRTITEIYQETQYF. The variable domain in full, completed from reference TRBV2 and TRBJ2-5, reads EPEVTQTPSHQVTQMGQEVILRCVPISNHLYFYWYRQILGQKVEFLVSFYNNEISEKSEIFDDQFSVERPDGSNFTLKIRSTKLEDSAMYFCASRTITEIYQETQYFGPGTRLLVL.

Only a few counts were recorded for this clonotype. The chain links TRBV11-2 to TRBJ2-7, with D perhaps assigned TRBD1 or TRBD2 (5 bases each). V dropped 5 bases and J dropped 0 bases, with 8 bases sitting between them. The CDR3 covers 13 residues. The germline CDR1 and CDR2 sequences are SGHAT and FQNNGV. The CDR3 spells CASSRDPSYEQYF. The CDR3 nucleotides are TGTGCCAGCAGCCGGGACCCCTCCTACGAGCAGTACTTC.

J is TRBJ2-2 and V is TRBV5-1; D not certain. The length of the CDR3 is 14 residues. In germline, CDR1 is SGHRS, CDR2 YFSETQ. V was clipped by 1 base and J by 3 bases, with 7 bases between them. The DNA for the CDR3 is TGCGCCAGCAGCTTGTACAGTTACACCGGGGAGCTGTTTTTT. Protein product: CASSLYSYTGELFF.

The chain recombines TRBV29-1 with TRBJ2-7, with a possible D match to TRBD1 (6 bases). Germline assignment: CDR1 SQVTM and CDR2 ANQGSEA. This CDR3 has 13 residues. V was pared by 4 bases and J by 0 bases, with 10 bases between. For the CDR3, the DNA is TGCAGCGTTGTAGGGACATCCTCCTACGAGCAGTACTTC. As protein: CSVVGTSSYEQYF.

The chain joins TRBV20-1 to TRBJ2-7; 9 nucleotides line up with TRBD1. V shed 6 bases, J shed 3 bases, and the junction held 12 bases outside the gene matches. Germline V CDR1 and CDR2: DFQATT, SNEGSKA (reference sequence). The CDR3 is made up of 15 amino acids. For the CDR3, the DNA is TGCAGTGCAGATCCGGGACAGGGATCTCTCTACGAGCAGTACTTC. Translating it yields CSADPGQGSLYEQYF.

This clonotype showed up just a few times. This chain joins TRBV12-3 or TRBV12-4 and TRBJ2-7, with TRBD1 identical over 7 bases. CDR3 length: 14 amino acids. The ends lost 7 bases at V and 0 bases at J; junction bases unmatched: 6. The CDR3 sequence: CASTPDRDSYEQYF. The CDR3 nucleotides are TGTGCCAGCACCCCCGACAGGGACTCCTACGAGCAGTACTTC.

This clonotype came up a few times. This sequence joins TRBV4-1 and TRBJ2-5, with TRBD1 matching over 8 bases. Germline V lookup: CDR1 MGHRA, CDR2 YSYEKL. The ends lost 1 base at V and 5 bases at J; junction bases unmatched: 6. The CDR3 is 15 residues long. CDR3 nucleotides: TGCGCCAGCAGCCAAGGACAGGGGTTTAGGGAGACCCAGTACTTC. Encoded protein: CASSQGQGFRETQYF.

This clonotype appeared a few times. V is TRBV20-1 and J is TRBJ2-1; 7 bases map to TRBD2. CDR3 size: 15 residues. Looked up from germline, CDR1 is DFQATT and CDR2 is SNEGSKA (reference sequence). The junction had 14 bases not matched to a gene; V was cut back by 5 bases and J by 7 bases. The CDR3: CSAPPGGVLRNEQFF. CDR3 DNA sequence: TGCAGTGCTCCCCCTGGGGGGGTATTACGAAATGAGCAGTTCTTC.

The J gene is TRBJ2-7, the V gene TRBV20-1; D perhaps matches TRBD1 (6 bases). V lost 5 bases, J lost 3 bases, and 14 bases lay in between. The length of the CDR3 is 13 residues. Per the germline V gene, CDR1 is DFQATT and CDR2 is SNEGSKA (reference sequence). CDR3: CSARDDRNYEQYF. The CDR3 coding sequence is TGCAGTGCTCGCGACGACAGGAACTACGAGCAGTACTTC.

The chain couples TRBV7-9 to TRBJ1-2; maybe TRBD1 (6 bases). The CDR3 spans 13 residues. V lost 0 bases, J lost 10 bases, and 12 bases lay in between. Germline lookup yields CDR1 SEHNR and CDR2 FQNEAQ (reference sequence). The CDR3 DNA reads as TGTGCCAGCAGCTTAGCGGACACGGGACACTACACCTTC. Its protein is CASSLADTGHYTF.

CDR3 in DNA: TGCAGCGTTGCCCCTTCCCACAATGAGCAGTTCTTC. Protein product: CSVAPSHNEQFF. This chain links TRBV29-1 with TRBJ2-1, with unresolved D. CDR1 SQVTM and CDR2 ANQGSEA come from the germline V gene. Trimming took 4 bases from V and 5 from J, leaving 9 bases between them. This CDR3 has 12 residues.